A selection of T cell receptor beta chains follows, all from one sample in a study of spatial heterogeneity in lung cancer. TCRdb reprocessed the 5' RACE reads with MiXCR, giving one entry per CDR3 protein. The sample lists around 87,000 distinct CDR3 sequences; approximately 12% were seen once. The material was PBMCs, obtained at surgery. The receptors originated from a male donor with early-stage non-small cell lung cancer. Each CDR3 is given with its conserved first and last residue. A D gene is named only where the DNA matches it firmly. The size field is filled for only some rows; it gives once, few, many or a size class.

J gene,D gene,clone size,V gene,CDR3 protein,CDR3 DNA
TRBJ2-7,.,.,TRBV7-8,CASSLAGASAYEQYF,TGTGCCAGCAGCTTAGCGGGGGCGAGCGCCTACGAGCAGTACTTC
TRBJ2-1,.,.,TRBV24-1,CATSDLEASHLNEQFF,TGTGCCACCAGTGATTTGGAGGCAAGCCACCTCAATGAGCAGTTCTTC
TRBJ2-7,.,.,TRBV12-3/TRBV12-4,CASSSGQFSYEQYF,TGTGCCAGCAGTTCCGGACAGTTTTCCTACGAGCAGTACTTC
TRBJ2-5,TRBD2,.,TRBV12-3/TRBV12-4,CASSAGTRETQYF,TGTGCCAGCAGTGCCGGGACTAGGGAGACCCAGTACTTC
TRBJ2-3,.,.,TRBV7-9,CASNSDKENRDTQYF,TGTGCCAGCAATTCGGACAAGGAGAATAGAGATACGCAGTATTTT
TRBJ2-5,TRBD2,few,TRBV4-3,CASSQDGTSGTETQYF,TGCGCCAGCAGCCAAGATGGGACTAGCGGGACGGAGACCCAGTACTTC
TRBJ2-2,.,.,TRBV25-1,CASSDGIGNTGELFF,TGTGCCAGCAGTGACGGGATAGGTAACACCGGGGAGCTGTTTTTT
TRBJ2-1,TRBD2,.,TRBV10-3,CAISESAGLAGNEQFF,TGTGCCATCAGTGAGTCCGCCGGACTAGCGGGCAATGAGCAGTTCTTC
TRBJ2-5,.,.,TRBV5-4,CASSEEVAAQETQYF,TGTGCCAGCAGCGAAGAAGTGGCAGCACAAGAGACCCAGTACTTC
TRBJ1-5,.,few,TRBV2,CASSETGRSNQPQHF,TGTGCCAGCAGTGAGACAGGTAGAAGCAATCAGCCCCAGCATTTT